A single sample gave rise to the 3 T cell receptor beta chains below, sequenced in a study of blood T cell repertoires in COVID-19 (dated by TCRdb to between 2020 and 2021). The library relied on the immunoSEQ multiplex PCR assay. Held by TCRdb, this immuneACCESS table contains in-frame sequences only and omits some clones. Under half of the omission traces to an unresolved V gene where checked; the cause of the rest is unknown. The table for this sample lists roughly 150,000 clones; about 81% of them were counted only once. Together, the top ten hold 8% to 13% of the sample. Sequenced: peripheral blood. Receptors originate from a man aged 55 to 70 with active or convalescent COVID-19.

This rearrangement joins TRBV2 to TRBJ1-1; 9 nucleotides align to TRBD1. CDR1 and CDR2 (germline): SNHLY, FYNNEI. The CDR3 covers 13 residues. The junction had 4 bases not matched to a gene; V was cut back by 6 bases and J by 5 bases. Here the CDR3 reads CASRGQGATEAFF. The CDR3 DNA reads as TGTGCCAGCAGGGGACAGGGTGCGACTGAAGCTTTCTTT.

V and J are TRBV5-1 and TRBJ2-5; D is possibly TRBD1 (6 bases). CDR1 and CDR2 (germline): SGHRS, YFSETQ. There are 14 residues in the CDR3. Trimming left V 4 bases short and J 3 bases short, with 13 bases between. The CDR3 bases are TGCGCCAGCAGCCGTAACAGGGCCGAAGAGACCCAGTACTTC. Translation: CASSRNRAEETQYF.

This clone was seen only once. This CDR3 reads CASSLHYEYTEAFF. Written as DNA, the CDR3 is TGCGCCAGCAGCTTGCACTACGAATACACTGAAGCTTTCTTT. The chain couples TRBV5-1 to TRBJ1-1; D call uncertain. Germline assignment: CDR1 SGHRS and CDR2 YFSETQ. The CDR3 spans 14 residues. Trimming cost V 1 base and J 3 bases, with 10 bases left between them.